This T cell receptor beta chain was recovered during a study of T cells in Graves' hyperthyroidism and ophthalmopathy (dated by TCRdb to about 2019). Regarding the complete study: Peripheral blood was collected at initial diagnosis, before any treatment. Prospective prediction of ophthalmopathy was tested in an independent validation cohort consisting of 18 to 20 hyperthyroidism patients and approximately 16 patients who later progressed to ophthalmopathy. The paper describes TCR Vbeta CDR3 sequencing of roughly 130 peripheral blood samples, made up of 43 ophthalmopathy patients, some 76 hyperthyroidism patients and some 17 progressor patients. Following sampling, methimazole starting at 30 mg daily was given to hyperthyroidism patients, and high-dose intravenous methylprednisolone was given to ophthalmopathy patients. Thyroid tissue and blood T-cell repertoires from about 6 Graves' hyperthyroidism patients were also compared in the study. The roughly 100 discovery patients were divided at random into training and test sets in a 7:3 ratio. A discovery cohort of 95 to 100 patients, about 40 with Graves' ophthalmopathy and 57 with stable Graves' hyperthyroidism, was used to find distinguishing TCR V-J signatures.

This clonotype came up a few times. No antigen is known for it. The junction differs from germline at one of its ends, possibly a read error. What the work shows at the level of the full study, not this receptor alone: Most expanded thyroid clonotypes (frequency above 0.001) were also detected in blood, a finding suggesting that blood repertoires may reflect thyroid immune responses. Sample size was not statistically predetermined, and investigators were not blinded to group allocation. During validation, the model predicted progression to ophthalmopathy a median of about 5.9 months ahead of onset, with just under 71% sensitivity and 72.22% specificity. In cross-validation, a model built on a 13 V-J signature told ophthalmopathy apart from stable hyperthyroidism with 85% to 90% sensitivity and 81% to 82% specificity, and in testing the same model reached 80%/75%.

Moderately to severely active disease, a Clinical Activity Score of at least 3, a NOSPECS grade of at least 4, and a duration under 3 months were present in ophthalmopathy patients. Any patient with an uncontrolled infection, another autoimmune disease, pregnancy or lactation was excluded. Diagnoses were based on clinical symptoms, serum thyroxine and TRAb, thyroid ultrasound and orbital computed tomography. PBMCs were separated from roughly 10 ml of fresh peripheral blood using Ficoll-Paque density gradient centrifugation. Total RNA was extracted with Trizol reagent, and quality was checked on an Agilent 2100 Bioanalyzer. CDR1 and CDR2 are read off the germline V gene as SGHRS and YFSETQ. The CDR3 contains 15 residues, cysteine and phenylalanine counted. The CDR3 DNA has 45 bases and is translated from base 1. Amplification of TCR beta CDR3 regions was carried out from RNA transcripts. A first-round RT-PCR of the TCR CDR3 used the HTBI primer set with the Qiagen OneStep RT-PCR kit. The libraries were constructed in a second round of multiplex PCR and then size-selected and purified. Libraries were sequenced paired-end with 100 bp reads on an Illumina HiSeq2000. In the authors' own workflow: SOAPnuke was used to process the raw data, with reads discarded if the reads contained adapters or uncalled bases, had a mean Phred below 15, or lacked an exact constant-primer or identifier match. High-quality paired reads were merged with COPE v1.2.5, and unique nucleotide sequences were defined as clonotypes. MiTCR v1.1 was used to align clonotypes to the IMGT TRBV, TRBD and TRBJ reference segments. Analysis was restricted to V-J combinations with a frequency above 0.0001, which covered about 99% of repertoires. The TCS score was defined as the ratio of F50 (clonal expansion) to E x V (chaos), calculated using BLOSUM62-based TCRdist between CDR3 peptides within each V-J. Welch's t-statistics and random forest reduced roughly 530 V-J features to roughly 13, which were used in a naive Bayes classifier (R e1071). The public reads were reanalyzed by TCRdb: fastp trimming at Q25, MiXCR alignment, in-frame beta chains only. Rows with a matching CDR3 protein are joined into one entry that keeps the most common DNA and genes. These V and J calls derive from TCRdb rather than the authors' analysis. Across this sample there are more than 500,000 distinct CDR3 sequences, with about 16% seen only once. Together, the top ten hold 29% of the sample.

The sequenced sample consisted of blood. The rearranged segments are TRBV5-1 and TRBJ1-1, with no confidently assigned D gene. The receptor was derived from a woman in her 30s with Graves' ophthalmopathy. The CDR3 loop reads CASSPFLVSNTEAFF. The DNA sequence is as follows: TGTGCCAGCAGCCCCTTTTTAGTTTCGAACACTGAAGCTTTCTTT.